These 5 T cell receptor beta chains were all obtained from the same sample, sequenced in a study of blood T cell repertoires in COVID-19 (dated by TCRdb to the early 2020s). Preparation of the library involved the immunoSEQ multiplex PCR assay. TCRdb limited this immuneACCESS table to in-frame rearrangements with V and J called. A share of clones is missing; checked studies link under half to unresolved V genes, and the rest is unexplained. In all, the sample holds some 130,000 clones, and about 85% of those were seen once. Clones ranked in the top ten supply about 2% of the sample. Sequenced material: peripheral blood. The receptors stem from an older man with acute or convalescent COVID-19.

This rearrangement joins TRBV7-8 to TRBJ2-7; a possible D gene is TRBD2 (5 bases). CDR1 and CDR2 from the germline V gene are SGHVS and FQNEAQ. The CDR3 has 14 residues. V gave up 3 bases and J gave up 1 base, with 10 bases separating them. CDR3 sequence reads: CASSFREGSYEQYF. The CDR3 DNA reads TGTGCCAGCAGCTTTCGTGAGGGTTCCTACGAGCAGTACTTC. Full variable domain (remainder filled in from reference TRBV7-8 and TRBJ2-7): GAGVSQSPRYKVAKRGQDVALRCDPISGHVSLFWYQQALGQGPEFLTYFQNEAQLDKSGLPSDRFFAERPEGSVSTLKIQRTQQEDSAVYLCASSFREGSYEQYFGPGTRLTVT.

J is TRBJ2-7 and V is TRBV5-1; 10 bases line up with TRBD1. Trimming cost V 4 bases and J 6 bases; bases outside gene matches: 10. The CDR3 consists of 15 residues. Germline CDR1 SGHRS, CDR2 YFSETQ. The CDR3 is CASSPPGQGTGEQYF. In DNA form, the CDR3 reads TGCGCCAGCAGCCCACCGGGACAGGGGACCGGCGAGCAGTACTTC.

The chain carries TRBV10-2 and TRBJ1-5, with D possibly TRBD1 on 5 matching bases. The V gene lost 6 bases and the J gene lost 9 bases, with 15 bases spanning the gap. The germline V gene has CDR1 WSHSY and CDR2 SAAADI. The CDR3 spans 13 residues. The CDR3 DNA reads TGCGCCAGCAGCGCGGGACGGAGCGGGCCCCAGCATTTT. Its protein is CASSAGRSGPQHF.

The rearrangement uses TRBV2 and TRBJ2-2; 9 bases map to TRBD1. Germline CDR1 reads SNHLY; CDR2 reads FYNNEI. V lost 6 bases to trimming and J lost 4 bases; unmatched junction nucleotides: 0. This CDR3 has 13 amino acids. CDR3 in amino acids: CASRDRGTGELFF. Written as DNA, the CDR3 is TGTGCCAGCAGGGACAGGGGCACCGGGGAGCTGTTTTTT.

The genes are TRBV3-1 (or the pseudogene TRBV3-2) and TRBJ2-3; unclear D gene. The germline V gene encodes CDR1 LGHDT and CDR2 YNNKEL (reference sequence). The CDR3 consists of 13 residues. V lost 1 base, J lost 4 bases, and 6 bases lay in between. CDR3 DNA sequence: TGTGCCAGCAGCCAAGGCGAGGCAGATACGCAGTATTTT. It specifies CASSQGEADTQYF.